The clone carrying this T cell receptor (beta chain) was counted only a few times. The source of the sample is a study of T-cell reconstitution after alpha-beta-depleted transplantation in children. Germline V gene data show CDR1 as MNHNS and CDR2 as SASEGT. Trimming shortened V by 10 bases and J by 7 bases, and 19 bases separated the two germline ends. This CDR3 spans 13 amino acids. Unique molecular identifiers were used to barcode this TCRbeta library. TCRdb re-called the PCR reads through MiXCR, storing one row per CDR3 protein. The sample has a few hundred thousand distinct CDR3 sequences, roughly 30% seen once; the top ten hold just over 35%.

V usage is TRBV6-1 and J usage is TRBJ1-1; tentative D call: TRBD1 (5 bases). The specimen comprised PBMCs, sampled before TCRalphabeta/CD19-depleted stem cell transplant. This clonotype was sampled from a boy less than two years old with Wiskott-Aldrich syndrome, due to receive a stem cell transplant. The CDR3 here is CATWVEGHGEAFF. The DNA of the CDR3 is TGTGCCACCTGGGTGGAGGGGCATGGTGAAGCTTTCTTT.